This is a list of T cell receptor beta chains from one sample in a study of identifying expanded T cells in peripheral blood. Assay: immunoSEQ multiplex PCR; the TCRdb copy retains only in-frame clones and omits some. The sample contains 60,000 to 70,000 clones, 87% of which appear only once. What was sequenced was blood. All receptors derive from a person aged 18 to 75 in good health. Each CDR3 is given without its conserved first and last residue. Each record gives: clone size, J gene, V gene, CDR3 protein. Some rows have no size entry. The others give once, few or many, or a class for an expanded clone.

clone_size: -
j_call: TRBJ2-1
v_call: TRBV14
cdr3_aa: ASSQGWGYNEQF

clone_size: -
j_call: TRBJ2-2
v_call: TRBV6-6
cdr3_aa: ASSYGGGTGELF

clone_size: -
j_call: TRBJ1-1
v_call: TRBV5-4
cdr3_aa: ASSLSRGAGTEAF

clone_size: -
j_call: TRBJ2-2
v_call: TRBV4-3
cdr3_aa: ASSQALYAGELF

clone_size: few
j_call: TRBJ2-7
v_call: TRBV2
cdr3_aa: ASTLGQSSYEQY

clone_size: -
j_call: TRBJ2-5
v_call: TRBV29-1
cdr3_aa: SALTGDVETQY

clone_size: -
j_call: TRBJ2-7
v_call: TRBV9
cdr3_aa: ASSVGETGYYEQY

clone_size: -
j_call: TRBJ2-7
v_call: TRBV28
cdr3_aa: ASSFGNRDYEQY

clone_size: -
j_call: TRBJ2-5
v_call: TRBV29-1
cdr3_aa: SVLPRTGQETQY

clone_size: few
j_call: TRBJ2-2
v_call: TRBV6-4
cdr3_aa: ASSDGDPNTGELF

clone_size: -
j_call: TRBJ2-7
v_call: TRBV2
cdr3_aa: ASSERSYEQY

clone_size: once
j_call: TRBJ1-1
v_call: TRBV30
cdr3_aa: AWTKGTGGPEAF

clone_size: -
j_call: TRBJ2-7
v_call: TRBV7-2
cdr3_aa: ASSFLTSSYEQY

clone_size: -
j_call: TRBJ2-7
v_call: TRBV28
cdr3_aa: ASSLPGTAVYEQY

clone_size: -
j_call: TRBJ1-2
v_call: TRBV28
cdr3_aa: ASRTNYGYT

clone_size: few
j_call: TRBJ1-3
v_call: TRBV25-1
cdr3_aa: ASSELNTIY

clone_size: -
j_call: TRBJ1-2
v_call: TRBV18
cdr3_aa: ASSPFGDLRNYGYT

clone_size: -
j_call: TRBJ1-2
v_call: TRBV11-2
cdr3_aa: ASSLGGTGIYGYT

clone_size: -
j_call: TRBJ2-1
v_call: TRBV7-9
cdr3_aa: ASSQLAGVYNEQF

clone_size: -
j_call: TRBJ2-1
v_call: TRBV27
cdr3_aa: ASSHRGSSYNEQF

clone_size: -
j_call: TRBJ2-2
v_call: TRBV5-6
cdr3_aa: ASSLVRTGGGGELF

clone_size: -
j_call: TRBJ2-3
v_call: TRBV2
cdr3_aa: ASILAGPDTQY

clone_size: -
j_call: TRBJ2-3
v_call: TRBV7-2
cdr3_aa: ASSPGGRTDTQY

clone_size: -
j_call: TRBJ2-3
v_call: TRBV6-6
cdr3_aa: ASSYSGGRDTQY

clone_size: once
j_call: TRBJ2-3
v_call: TRBV10-1
cdr3_aa: ASSPGGKDTQY

clone_size: once
j_call: TRBJ2-7
v_call: TRBV4-2
cdr3_aa: ASSQINPGLAIGEQY

clone_size: -
j_call: TRBJ2-3
v_call: TRBV5-1
cdr3_aa: ASSLASRDTQY

clone_size: -
j_call: TRBJ2-3
v_call: TRBV5-4
cdr3_aa: ASSLAVGTSTDTQY

clone_size: few
j_call: TRBJ1-5
v_call: TRBV27
cdr3_aa: ASSPSGPGEQPQH

clone_size: -
j_call: TRBJ2-7
v_call: TRBV5-1
cdr3_aa: ASSLAEGQGSEQY

clone_size: -
j_call: TRBJ2-7
v_call: TRBV7-9
cdr3_aa: ASSSNRGGRVFDEQY

clone_size: -
j_call: TRBJ1-2
v_call: TRBV18
cdr3_aa: ASSPGQGEGYGYT

clone_size: -
j_call: TRBJ2-7
v_call: TRBV6-5
cdr3_aa: ASSSSWAHGPGEQY

clone_size: -
j_call: TRBJ2-5
v_call: TRBV6-5
cdr3_aa: ASSLHGTQY

clone_size: -
j_call: TRBJ2-5
v_call: TRBV5-1
cdr3_aa: ASSLVSGRGETQY

clone_size: -
j_call: TRBJ2-5
v_call: TRBV19
cdr3_aa: ASSTGSGTSQETQY

clone_size: medium-sized
j_call: TRBJ2-1
v_call: TRBV23-1
cdr3_aa: ASSQSGQGGILSYNEQF

clone_size: once
j_call: TRBJ1-2
v_call: TRBV28
cdr3_aa: ASSFGLKDGNYGYT

clone_size: once
j_call: TRBJ2-5
v_call: TRBV4-1
cdr3_aa: ASSQEPGDQGTQY

clone_size: -
j_call: TRBJ1-1
v_call: TRBV18
cdr3_aa: ASSPLRAVGMNTEAF

clone_size: -
j_call: TRBJ2-7
v_call: TRBV13
cdr3_aa: ASSYSPESYEQY

clone_size: -
j_call: TRBJ1-3
v_call: TRBV6-4
cdr3_aa: ASSADPDLSRHPSGNTIY